The clone carrying this T cell receptor (beta chain) was counted at least ten times. Individual cDNA molecules received unique molecular identifiers. TCRdb recomputed calls from the 5' RACE reads with MiXCR, one row per CDR3 protein. The sample lists about 81,000 distinct CDR3 sequences; 5.5% to 7.5% were seen once. The sample is drawn from a study of early T cells in non-severe SARS-CoV-2 infection. The CDR3 contains 14 residues. Trimming stripped 0 bases from V and 4 bases from J, with 6 bases between. Germline V gene data show CDR1 as LGHDT and CDR2 as YNNKEL (reference sequence). The sample was whole blood. This receptor was taken from an adult who was a healthcare worker with PCR-confirmed SARS-CoV-2 infection or an uninfected control (not recorded which). The chain has TRBV3-1 and TRBJ2-2, with D uncertain. The DNA of the CDR3 is TGTGCCAGCAGCCAAGATACGGTCACCGGGGAGCTGTTTTTT. The encoded protein is CASSQDTVTGELFF.